This T cell receptor (beta chain) stems from a study of blood T cell repertoires in COVID-19. Participant-reported clinical history was the basis for cohort assignment. Per germline, CDR1 SEHNR and CDR2 FQNEAQ (reference sequence). V gave up 6 bases and J gave up 9 bases, with 21 bases separating them. The CDR3 has 14 residues. As handled by the study authors: How many nucleated cells were present was estimated from reference gene primer amplification. Libraries were prepared by immunoSEQ multiplex PCR; TCRdb keeps only in-frame clonotypes and omits some of them. For V, J and clone size, that table is used; D and trimming come from the DNA. The data contain 350,000 or so clones, 88% of them singletons.

The sequenced sample was PBMCs or T cells enriched from blood (not recorded which). The origin of this receptor is a woman aged 25 to 39 who had been exposed to COVID-19. This sequence joins TRBV7-9 and TRBJ2-7, with a tentative D call TRBD2 (6 bases). CDR3 amino acids: CASSSGGVAVRQYF. Written as DNA, the CDR3 is TGTGCCAGCAGTTCCGGCGGGGTAGCGGTTCGGCAGTACTTC.